The source of this T cell receptor (beta chain) is a study of cytomegalovirus exposure and HLA in healthy donors. Study-level points and caveats: The productive fraction for most TCR beta V segments was about 90% or about 30% in an earlier analysis. The study found most TCR sequences rare, yet found some public TCRs in many donors.

With respect to this clone: Antigen specificity is unknown.

The PCR was carried out with 60 Vbeta primers and 13 Jbeta primers. Sequencing was performed with immunoSEQ multiplex PCR; in TCRdb, only in-frame clones are kept and a portion is missing. There are roughly 180,000 clones in the sample; about four fifths occur only once, and approximately 2.9% lies in the top ten. CDR3 length: 16 amino acids. Germline-derived CDR1 and CDR2 are MNHEY and SMNVEV (reference sequence). Trimming cost V 2 bases and J 1 base; bases outside gene matches: 4. Sequenced material: PBMCs. The chain has TRBV27 and TRBJ2-1, with 8 bases fitting TRBD2. This TCR was sampled from a female donor in good health and CMV-seronegative. The CDR3 bases are TGTGCCAGCAGTTTAGACGGGAGGGCGTCCTACAATGAGCAGTTCTTC. Translation: CASSLDGRASYNEQFF.